This TCR beta chain comes out of a study of pediatric ulcerative colitis. Findings and limits, study-wide: Two patients' blood samples yielded substantially fewer templates.

Details on this clone: What it recognizes is unknown.

CDR3 length: 15 amino acids. Germline CDR1 MDHEN, CDR2 SYDVKM. Trimming removed 6 bases from V and 5 bases from J, with 20 bases in between. Sequencing was performed with immunoSEQ multiplex PCR; in TCRdb, only in-frame clones are kept and a portion is missing. This sample has fewer than 7,000 clones, with roughly 91% found just once. The sample comprised blood. The V call is TRBV28, the J call TRBJ2-7; weak D call: TRBD1 (5 bases). The TCR sequence derives from a girl aged 10 to 17 who was a control in a study of pediatric ulcerative colitis. As DNA, the CDR3 is TGTGCCAGCAGCTCCCCCTGGGGCGCTAGGAACGAGCAGTACTTC. Translated, it gives CASSSPWGARNEQYF.